The 14 T cell receptor beta chains presented below share a single source sample, sequenced in a study of patients and donors after allogeneic stem cell transplantation. TCRdb called the RT-PCR reads again in MiXCR, with one record for every CDR3 protein. In the table there are about 150,000 distinct CDR3 sequences, 24% of which are singletons. Sequencing was done on a sample of blood, either unsorted or a sorted T cell fraction (not recorded which). The receptors stem from a human donor who was either an allogeneic HSCT recipient or a stem cell or donor lymphocyte infusion donor (not recorded which). It is not recorded whose cells these are; they may come from a transplant donor.

The chain employs TRBV7-9 and TRBJ2-7; D perhaps matches TRBD1 (5 bases). CDR1 and CDR2 from the germline V gene are SEHNR and FQNEAQ (reference sequence). The CDR3 consists of 14 residues. V was clipped by 4 bases and J by 3 bases, with 13 bases between them. The CDR3 region is CASSSTSGFYEQYF. The DNA for the CDR3 is TGTGCCAGCAGCTCCACTTCAGGGTTCTACGAGCAGTACTTC.

The chain has TRBV9 and TRBJ2-3; no firm D call. This CDR3 comprises 17 residues. Germline CDR1 and CDR2: SGDLS and YYNGEE. V was cut by 3 bases and J by 3 bases, with 20 bases left in between. In nucleotides, the CDR3 is TGTGCCAGCAGCGACGACCAGCAGGCCGGTCAGACAGATACGCAGTATTTT. This encodes CASSDDQQAGQTDTQYF.

The chain has TRBV29-1 and TRBJ2-7; 8 nucleotides align to TRBD1. The CDR3 runs 12 residues. Germline V CDR1 and CDR2: SQVTM, ANQGSEA. V lost 5 bases to trimming and J lost 3 bases; unmatched junction nucleotides: 3. CDR3 amino acids: CSVIDRGYEQYF. DNA for the CDR3: TGCAGCGTTATCGACAGGGGCTACGAGCAGTACTTC.

The V and J genes are TRBV6-1 and TRBJ2-2; D gene ambiguous. Trimming pared 1 base from V and 7 bases from J, leaving 7 bases between. CDR3 length equals 13 residues. Germline loops: CDR1 MNHNS, CDR2 SASEGT. The CDR3 DNA reads TGTGCCAGCAGTGAAGTTGGAATCGGGGAGCTGTTTTTT. Translated: CASSEVGIGELFF.

The rearrangement joins TRBV3-1 to TRBJ1-2; D remains ambiguous. Trimming removed 0 bases at V and 7 bases at J, with 9 bases between. This CDR3 contains 13 residues. Germline CDR1 is LGHDT and CDR2 is YNNKEL (reference sequence). CDR3 region: CASSQDYKGGYTF. The DNA of the CDR3 is TGTGCCAGCAGCCAAGATTATAAGGGTGGCTACACCTTC.

This clonotype was seen a handful of times. The chain has TRBV4-1 and TRBJ2-7, with 7 bases aligning to TRBD1. J was trimmed by 7 bases and V by 1 base; bases with no gene match: 13. The CDR3 runs 16 residues. Germline assignment: CDR1 MGHRA and CDR2 YSYEKL. The CDR3: CASSQGLPGQSREQYF. CDR3 DNA: TGCGCCAGCAGCCAAGGCCTCCCGGGACAGTCTCGTGAGCAGTACTTC.

This clonotype was seen only once. V usage is TRBV15 and J usage is TRBJ2-1; maybe TRBD2 (7 bases). Trimming removed 11 bases from V and 6 bases from J, with 20 bases in between. CDR1 LNHNV and CDR2 YYDKDF come from the germline V gene (reference sequence). The CDR3 has 14 amino acids. The chain's CDR3 is CAAKPGGQSNEQFF. The CDR3 DNA is TGTGCCGCAAAGCCCGGGGGGCAGAGCAATGAGCAGTTCTTC.

This clonotype was seen more than once but under ten times. The J gene is TRBJ1-1, the V gene TRBV20-1; no firm D call. This CDR3 is 12 amino acids long. V was shortened by 5 bases and J by 4 bases, with 11 bases between the two germline ends. Germline assignment: CDR1 DFQATT and CDR2 SNEGSKA (reference sequence). The CDR3 spells CSAQRGVTEAFF. CDR3 DNA: TGCAGTGCTCAGCGCGGAGTCACTGAAGCTTTCTTT.

As regards this clonotype: This sequence may be a read error, since a much larger clone differs from it by one base. V is TRBV5-5 and J is TRBJ1-5; D is unresolved. Per germline, CDR1 SGHKS and CDR2 YYEKEE (reference sequence). V was pared by 1 base and J by 2 bases, with 7 bases between. This CDR3 is built from 14 residues. The chain's CDR3 is CASSLIGGNQPQHF. For the CDR3, the DNA is TGTGCCAGCAGCTTGATTGGGGGCAATCAGCCCCAGCATTTT.

The V and J genes are TRBV23-1 and TRBJ2-7; 9 bases are a match to TRBD1. TRBV23-1 counts as an open reading frame of uncertain function. V shed 4 bases, J shed 6 bases, and the junction held 13 bases outside the gene matches. The CDR3 extends over 16 amino acids. The CDR3 nucleotides are TGCGCCAGCAGTCTGAGACCGGGACAGGGTCTTTGCGAGCAGTACTTC. Its translation: CASSLRPGQGLCEQYF.

This chain links TRBV15 with TRBJ2-7; D is unclear. Germline V gives CDR1 LNHNV, CDR2 YYDKDF (reference sequence). This CDR3 is built from 11 residues. The V and J ends lost 11 bases and 3 bases respectively, with 11 bases between them. The CDR3 loop is CAGSDCYEQYF. The DNA of the CDR3 is TGTGCCGGCAGCGATTGCTACGAGCAGTACTTC.

The sample holds a few counts of this clonotype. This chain uses TRBV5-1 with TRBJ2-7; 9 bases fit TRBD1. Germline lookup yields CDR1 SGHRS and CDR2 YFSETQ. The CDR3 extends over 15 amino acids. The trim removed 0 bases at V and 6 bases at J, leaving 7 bases unmatched. DNA of the CDR3: TGCGCCAGCAGCTTGGGCGGGACAGGGATATGCGAGCAGTACTTC. Its translation: CASSLGGTGICEQYF.

The chain carries TRBV29-1 and TRBJ2-1; 8 nucleotides line up with TRBD2. The ends lost 4 bases at V and 2 bases at J; junction bases unmatched: 4. The CDR3 spans 14 residues. Germline V gene lookup returns CDR1 SQVTM and CDR2 ANQGSEA. In DNA form, the CDR3 reads TGCAGCGTTGTCGCGGGGGGCACCTACAATGAGCAGTTCTTC. Its translation: CSVVAGGTYNEQFF.

The gene calls are TRBV12-3 or TRBV12-4 and TRBJ2-7; 9 nucleotides line up with TRBD2. CDR3 length: 14 amino acids. With 2 bases clipped from V and 2 bases from J, the junction kept 1 base outside the gene matches. The CDR3: CASSLLAGAYEQYF. The CDR3 DNA reads TGTGCCAGCAGTTTATTAGCGGGAGCCTACGAGCAGTACTTC.